The present T cell receptor beta chain was sequenced within a study of cytomegalovirus exposure and HLA in healthy donors. Study-wide points: For most TCR beta V segments, an earlier analysis put the productive rate at about 87% or about 30% of the time. Reports state that TCR beta sequences accurately predicted most subjects' HLA-A and HLA-B alleles.

The CDR3 is 14 residues long. With V trimmed by 7 bases and J by 3 bases, 9 bases remained unmatched. Germline-derived CDR1 and CDR2 are MNHNS and SASEGT. The PCR used 60 Vbeta and 13 Jbeta primers. Data came from immunoSEQ multiplex PCR; TCRdb stores just in-frame clones and leaves some out. This table holds 95,000 to 100,000 clones, about 80% found once. With regard to this clone: Antigen unknown.

The V call is TRBV6-1, the J call TRBJ2-7; TRBD1 agrees at 7 bases. This receptor was taken from a man aged 35-49 years in good health and CMV-seronegative. Sequenced sample: PBMCs. CDR3 DNA: TGTGCCAGCACTTCTCTGACAGGGTTCTACGAGCAGTACTTC. It codes for CASTSLTGFYEQYF.